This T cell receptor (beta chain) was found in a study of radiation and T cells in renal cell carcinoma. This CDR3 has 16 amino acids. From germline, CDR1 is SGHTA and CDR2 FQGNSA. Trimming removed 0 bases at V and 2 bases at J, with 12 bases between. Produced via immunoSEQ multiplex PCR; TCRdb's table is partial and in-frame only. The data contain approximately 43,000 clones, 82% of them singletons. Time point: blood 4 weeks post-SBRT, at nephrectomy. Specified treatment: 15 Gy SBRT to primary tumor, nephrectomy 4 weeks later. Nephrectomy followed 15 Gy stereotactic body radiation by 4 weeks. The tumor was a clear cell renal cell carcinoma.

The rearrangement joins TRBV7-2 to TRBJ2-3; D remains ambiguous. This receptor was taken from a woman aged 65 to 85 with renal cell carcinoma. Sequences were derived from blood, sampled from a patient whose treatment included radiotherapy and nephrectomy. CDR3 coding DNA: TGTGCCAGCAGCTTAGCGGTGGCGGCCGTCACAGATACGCAGTATTTT. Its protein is CASSLAVAAVTDTQYF. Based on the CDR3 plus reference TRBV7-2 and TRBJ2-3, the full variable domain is GAGVSQSPSNKVTEKGKDVELRCDPISGHTALYWYRQSLGQGLEFLIYFQGNSAPDKSGLPSDRFSAERTGGSVSTLTIQRTQQEDSAVYLCASSLAVAAVTDTQYFGPGTRLTVL.